This T cell receptor (beta chain) derives from a study of T cell changes during pregnancy in multiple sclerosis. Germline-derived CDR1 and CDR2 are SGHRS and YFSETQ. V dropped 4 bases and J dropped 1; count of bases not matched to a gene: 10. CDR3 length: 17 residues. TCRdb's table, derived via immunoSEQ multiplex PCR, lists solely in-frame clones and lacks some. The sample holds 70,000 to 95,000 clones; approximately 95% are singletons and the top ten take over 1.5%. Sequenced here: peripheral blood, sampled after pregnancy. The chain carries TRBV5-1 and TRBJ1-2, with 10 bases aligning to TRBD1. This sequence was found in a female donor in good health, enrolled as a control in a pregnancy study. As DNA, the CDR3 is TGCGCCAGCAGCCCGAGTTCGGGACAGGGGCTTAACTATGGCTACACCTTC. Amino acids: CASSPSSGQGLNYGYTF.